Listed below are T cell receptor beta chains from one sample, sequenced in a study of blood T cell repertoires in COVID-19. Some clones are missing from TCRdb's copy, which holds only in-frame ones; the method was immunoSEQ multiplex PCR. The repertoire holds tens of thousands of clones, roughly 90% seen once, with about 3.6% in the top ten. Sequencing was performed on peripheral blood. These receptor sequences come from a man aged 35 to 55 with COVID-19, enrolled during active disease. The conserved cysteine and the conserved F or W are not part of the CDR3 here. The order of the fields is V gene, CDR3 length, J gene, CDR3 protein.

v_gene: TRBV29-1; len: 11; j_gene: TRBJ1-5; CDR3aa: SVALEVNQPQH
v_gene: TRBV5-1; len: 14; j_gene: TRBJ2-7; CDR3aa: ASSPTGGRGSYEQY
v_gene: TRBV7-8; len: 14; j_gene: TRBJ1-5; CDR3aa: ASSLVRWTPNQPQH
v_gene: TRBV7-2; len: 10; j_gene: TRBJ1-2; CDR3aa: ASSLTGNGYT
v_gene: TRBV6-4; len: 13; j_gene: TRBJ2-6; CDR3aa: ASSQTHSGANVLT
v_gene: TRBV18; len: 12; j_gene: TRBJ1-2; CDR3aa: ASSPPVQSYGYT
v_gene: TRBV15; len: 12; j_gene: TRBJ1-5; CDR3aa: ATSGEGVHQPQH
v_gene: TRBV10-3; len: 14; j_gene: TRBJ1-5; CDR3aa: AISSGTGASNQPQH
v_gene: TRBV19; len: 13; j_gene: TRBJ2-5; CDR3aa: ASSGASATRETQY
v_gene: TRBV5-1; len: 15; j_gene: TRBJ2-2; CDR3aa: ASSWTSGGLNTGELF
v_gene: TRBV10-1; len: 9; j_gene: TRBJ2-5; CDR3aa: ASSDEETQY
v_gene: TRBV13; len: 14; j_gene: TRBJ1-1; CDR3aa: ASSPEGDRGWAEAF
v_gene: TRBV18; len: 13; j_gene: TRBJ2-1; CDR3aa: ASSEGSRVRHEQF
v_gene: TRBV19; len: 14; j_gene: TRBJ1-2; CDR3aa: ASSPSRTGVNYGYT
v_gene: TRBV5-4; len: 12; j_gene: TRBJ1-2; CDR3aa: ASSLVGQGVGYT
v_gene: TRBV19; len: 13; j_gene: TRBJ1-5; CDR3aa: ASSILGTGGQPQH
v_gene: TRBV27; len: 13; j_gene: TRBJ1-1; CDR3aa: ASSGITGGRTEAF
v_gene: TRBV3-1/TRBV3-2; len: 13; j_gene: TRBJ2-5; CDR3aa: ASSLGQGGKETQY
v_gene: TRBV6-1; len: 13; j_gene: TRBJ1-2; CDR3aa: ASSDGTFNNYGYT
v_gene: TRBV7-9; len: 13; j_gene: TRBJ1-1; CDR3aa: ASSSWTGVDTEAF
v_gene: TRBV5-1; len: 12; j_gene: TRBJ2-7; CDR3aa: ASTLKGASYEQY
v_gene: TRBV30; len: 15; j_gene: TRBJ1-6; CDR3aa: AWSVTRGGINNSPLH
v_gene: TRBV30; len: 12; j_gene: TRBJ2-3; CDR3aa: AWVDWRGTDTQY
v_gene: TRBV2; len: 13; j_gene: TRBJ1-5; CDR3aa: ASRPDRAQNQPQH
v_gene: TRBV5-5; len: 11; j_gene: TRBJ1-2; CDR3aa: ASSLGLSGGYT
v_gene: TRBV18; len: 12; j_gene: TRBJ1-2; CDR3aa: ASSPIDRAGGYT
v_gene: TRBV18; len: 13; j_gene: TRBJ2-7; CDR3aa: ASSPQIRETDEQY
v_gene: TRBV10-1; len: 12; j_gene: TRBJ2-1; CDR3aa: ASSTQRGIGEQF
v_gene: TRBV7-8; len: 15; j_gene: TRBJ2-2; CDR3aa: ASSLPPGHANTGELF
v_gene: TRBV9; len: 11; j_gene: TRBJ1-4; CDR3aa: ASSRGVREKLF
v_gene: TRBV18; len: 13; j_gene: TRBJ2-7; CDR3aa: ASSPSTESSYEQY
v_gene: TRBV4-1; len: 13; j_gene: TRBJ2-1; CDR3aa: ASSQDEGGPIEQF
v_gene: TRBV10-2; len: 16; j_gene: TRBJ2-2; CDR3aa: ASRTLAGVGSNTGELF
v_gene: TRBV6-5; len: 13; j_gene: TRBJ2-5; CDR3aa: ASTQTGVGGETQY
v_gene: TRBV11-2; len: 15; j_gene: TRBJ1-2; CDR3aa: ASSLDGSGTANYGYT
v_gene: TRBV19; len: 14; j_gene: TRBJ2-3; CDR3aa: ASSPLAGASTDTQY
v_gene: TRBV9; len: 14; j_gene: TRBJ1-4; CDR3aa: ASSVRTGRGNEKLF
v_gene: TRBV5-6; len: 13; j_gene: TRBJ2-3; CDR3aa: ASSLTSGSTDTQY
v_gene: TRBV4-1; len: 13; j_gene: TRBJ2-7; CDR3aa: ASSARGAPSYEQY
v_gene: TRBV18; len: 11; j_gene: TRBJ1-1; CDR3aa: ASSPRQGTEAF
v_gene: TRBV5-6; len: 14; j_gene: TRBJ2-7; CDR3aa: ASSLAWGQESYEQY
v_gene: TRBV5-1; len: 16; j_gene: TRBJ2-1; CDR3aa: ASSLEGTSGSPSNEQF
v_gene: TRBV30; len: 9; j_gene: TRBJ2-3; CDR3aa: ARDWSDTQY
v_gene: TRBV5-4; len: 12; j_gene: TRBJ2-7; CDR3aa: ASSPAGGGYEQY
v_gene: TRBV28; len: 16; j_gene: TRBJ2-5; CDR3aa: ASSQGGQGPMGGETQY
v_gene: TRBV30; len: 11; j_gene: TRBJ2-3; CDR3aa: AWNGGRKDTQY
v_gene: TRBV5-4; len: 15; j_gene: TRBJ2-5; CDR3aa: ASSRTSGRRYQETQY
v_gene: TRBV6-6; len: 9; j_gene: TRBJ2-1; CDR3aa: ASSPSVEQF
v_gene: TRBV5-1; len: 14; j_gene: TRBJ2-3; CDR3aa: ASSLGSTSGEDTQY
v_gene: TRBV6-1; len: 11; j_gene: TRBJ2-7; CDR3aa: ASSEAFNYEQY
v_gene: TRBV7-9; len: 13; j_gene: TRBJ1-1; CDR3aa: ASSPTGFSNTEAF
v_gene: TRBV7-9; len: 13; j_gene: TRBJ1-5; CDR3aa: ASSFGGGREQPQH
v_gene: TRBV11-3; len: 14; j_gene: TRBJ1-6; CDR3aa: ASSFTGGSYNSPLH
v_gene: TRBV28; len: 12; j_gene: TRBJ1-1; CDR3aa: ASSPDREDTEAF
v_gene: TRBV28; len: 13; j_gene: TRBJ1-1; CDR3aa: ASTRQGVENTEAF